Listed here are 25 T cell receptor beta chains from one sample, sequenced in a study of blood T cell repertoires in COVID-19. The protocol was immunoSEQ multiplex PCR, while the TCRdb copy is restricted to in-frame clones and leaves out a portion. The sample includes 170,000 or so clones, about 80% seen only once; the top ten take about 7%. Sequencing used peripheral blood. The receptors come from a man aged 65-85 years with active or convalescent COVID-19.

The chain links TRBV7-2 to TRBJ2-3; 12 bases map to TRBD2. V dropped 5 bases and J dropped 2; count of bases not matched to a gene: 5. The CDR3 has 16 amino acids. Looked up from germline, CDR1 is SGHTA and CDR2 is FQGNSA. The CDR3 spells CASSALAGGYTDTQYF. CDR3 coding DNA: TGTGCCAGCAGCGCGCTAGCGGGGGGGTACACAGATACGCAGTATTTT.

The genes are TRBV13 and TRBJ1-2; tentative D call: TRBD1 (6 bases). Germline CDR1 PRHDT, CDR2 FYEKMQ (reference sequence). Trimming cost V 3 bases and J 0 bases, with 11 bases left between them. There are 15 residues in the CDR3. CDR3 loop: CASSLGGAANYGYTF. As DNA, the CDR3 is TGTGCCAGCAGCTTGGGGGGGGCAGCTAACTATGGCTACACCTTC.

This chain joins TRBV28 and TRBJ1-3, with D maybe TRBD1 (6 bases). The CDR3 is 16 amino acids. Germline CDR1 MDHEN, CDR2 SYDVKM. V gave up 2 bases and J gave up 4 bases, with 15 bases separating them. CDR3 DNA: TGTGCCAGCAGTTTAGGCCCGCCAGGGGTAGGAAACACCATATATTTT. Its protein is CASSLGPPGVGNTIYF. Full variable domain (outside the CDR3, taken from reference TRBV28 and TRBJ1-3): DVKVTQSSRYLVKRTGEKVFLECVQDMDHENMFWYRQDPGLGLRLIYFSYDVKMKEKGDIPEGYSVSREKKERFSLILESASTNQTSMYLCASSLGPPGVGNTIYFGEGSWLTVV.

The CDR3 DNA follows: TGTGCCAGCGCGGGACAGGGGGCAATTAATGAAAAACTGTTTTTT. Amino acids: CASAGQGAINEKLFF. V usage is TRBV2 and J usage is TRBJ1-4, with TRBD1 identical over 12 bases. This CDR3 has 15 residues. After removal of 8 bases from V and 4 bases from J, the junction contained 5 bases not matched to a gene. Germline lookup yields CDR1 SNHLY and CDR2 FYNNEI.

The chain employs TRBV9 and TRBJ2-1, with TRBD1 as a possible D gene (6 bases). The V gene's germline CDR1 is SGDLS and CDR2 YYNGEE. CDR3 size: 15 residues. V was pared by 2 bases and J by 1 base, with 10 bases between. The CDR3 reads CASSVGATSYNEQFF. The CDR3 region has the DNA TGTGCCAGCAGCGTGGGGGCGACGTCCTACAATGAGCAGTTCTTC.

V is TRBV2 and J is TRBJ2-1; D gene ambiguous. The CDR3 covers 11 residues. Germline V gene data show CDR1 as SNHLY and CDR2 as FYNNEI. V was shortened by 7 bases and J by 2 bases, with 3 bases between the two germline ends. The CDR3 DNA is TGTGCCAGCAAGCCCTACAATGAGCAGTTCTTC. Its protein is CASKPYNEQFF.

The chain has TRBV7-2 and TRBJ2-5, with D possibly being TRBD2 (5 bases). This CDR3 has 15 amino acids. V lost 7 bases, J lost 4 bases, and 19 bases lay in between. The germline V gene encodes CDR1 SGHTA and CDR2 FQGNSA. CDR3 in DNA: TGTGCCAGCACCCTGAATGAGGGAGCGGCAGAGACCCAGTACTTC. Its translation is CASTLNEGAAETQYF.

This clone showed up just a few times. This chain links TRBV7-8 with TRBJ2-1; perhaps TRBD2 as D (6 bases). Trimming cost V 5 bases and J 8 bases, with 13 bases left between them. Germline-derived CDR1 and CDR2 are SGHVS and FQNEAQ. The length of the CDR3 is 13 residues. The CDR3 nucleotides are TGTGCCAGCAGCCCACCGACTAGAGATGAGCAGTTCTTC. It specifies CASSPPTRDEQFF.

J is TRBJ2-7 and V is TRBV14; TRBD2 matches at 8 bases. The J segment lost 6 bases and the V segment lost 1 base, leaving 8 bases of the junction unmatched. CDR3 length: 15 amino acids. From germline, CDR1 is SGHDN and CDR2 FVKESK. CDR3 nucleotides: TGTGCCAGCAGCCAAGGAGCGGGAGTTCCCCCCGAGCAGTACTTC. Amino acids: CASSQGAGVPPEQYF.

This rearrangement joins TRBV18 to TRBJ2-5, with TRBD1 as a possible D gene (5 bases). Germline V CDR1 and CDR2: KGHSH, LQKENI. This CDR3 spans 14 amino acids. Deletions cut 4 bases from V and 1 base from J, with 10 bases between. The CDR3 region is CASSLTQGQETQYF. In DNA, the CDR3 is TGTGCCAGCTCACTCACCCAGGGCCAAGAGACCCAGTACTTC. The whole variable domain, remainder taken from reference TRBV18 and TRBJ2-5, is NAGVMQNPRHLVRRRGQEARLRCSPMKGHSHVYWYRQLPEEGLKFMVYLQKENIIDESGMPKERFSAEFPKEGPSILRIQQVVRGDSAAYFCASSLTQGQETQYFGPGTRLLVL.

The V gene is TRBV7-9, the J gene TRBJ2-2, with 12 bases aligning to TRBD2. CDR1 and CDR2 from the germline V gene are SEHNR and FQNEAQ (reference sequence). Losses at the gene ends were 5 bases for V and 6 bases for J; bases not matched to a gene: 7. The CDR3 has 16 amino acids. CDR3 sequence reads: CASSPLTSGSPGELFF. The DNA of the CDR3 is TGTGCCAGCAGCCCCCTGACTAGCGGGAGTCCCGGGGAGCTGTTTTTT.

This clone was seen ten or more times. The genes are TRBV15 and TRBJ2-1, with 7 positions matching TRBD2. Losses at the gene ends were 5 bases for V and 4 bases for J; bases not matched to a gene: 8. Germline values: CDR1 LNHNV, CDR2 YYDKDF (reference sequence). CDR3 length: 15 amino acids. CDR3 residues: CATSRGTTTYNEQFF. Here the CDR3 DNA reads TGTGCCACCAGCCGGGGGACTACCACTTACAATGAGCAGTTCTTC.

V gene TRBV11-2 combines with J gene TRBJ2-5; D is undetermined. V lost 1 base, J lost 4 bases, and 7 bases lay in between. The germline gives CDR1 SGHAT, CDR2 FQNNGV. CDR3 length: 13 residues. The CDR3 here is CASSLGARETQYF. CDR3 DNA: TGTGCCAGCAGCTTAGGGGCGAGAGAGACCCAGTACTTC.

This clone was seen just once. This rearrangement joins TRBV5-1 to TRBJ2-7; D call uncertain. From germline, CDR1 is SGHRS and CDR2 YFSETQ. The length of the CDR3 is 15 residues. V shed 4 bases and J shed 0 bases, with 14 bases lying between them. The CDR3 loop is CASSPYSPSSYEQYF. CDR3 sequence (DNA): TGCGCCAGCAGCCCTTATAGCCCGAGCTCCTACGAGCAGTACTTC.

The chain links TRBV10-2 to TRBJ1-3; 8 positions agree with TRBD1. The J segment lost 0 bases and the V segment lost 6 bases, leaving 7 bases of the junction unmatched. Germline CDR1 and CDR2: WSHSY and SAAADI. The CDR3 has 16 residues. This CDR3 is CASRGPGQVSGNTIYF. The DNA for the CDR3 is TGCGCCAGCAGGGGGCCGGGACAGGTCTCTGGAAACACCATATATTTT.

V and J are TRBV19 and TRBJ1-2, with D maybe TRBD1 (5 bases). There are 14 residues in the CDR3. The germline CDR1 and CDR2 sequences are LNHDA and SQIVND (reference sequence). Trimming removed 5 bases from V and 4 bases from J, with 14 bases in between. The CDR3, as DNA: TGTGCCAGTAGTGTCGGACACCTTTCCTATGGCTACACCTTC. It codes for CASSVGHLSYGYTF.

The genes are TRBV9 and TRBJ1-1, with D unresolved. V shed 1 base and J shed 2 bases, with 9 bases lying between them. This CDR3 has 14 amino acids. The V gene's germline CDR1 is SGDLS and CDR2 YYNGEE. This CDR3 is CASSVTAGNTEAFF. For the CDR3, the DNA is TGTGCCAGCAGCGTAACTGCGGGCAACACTGAAGCTTTCTTT.

The rearrangement uses TRBV14 and TRBJ1-3; weak D call: TRBD1 (5 bases). Germline V gives CDR1 SGHDN, CDR2 FVKESK. Deletions cut 3 bases from V and 8 bases from J, with 17 bases between. This CDR3 is built from 15 residues. As DNA, the CDR3 is TGTGCCAGCAGCCAGGGGGGTCAGGGTTTGGACACCATATATTTT. Translation: CASSQGGQGLDTIYF.

In its sample, this clone was seen a few times. The chain couples TRBV30 to TRBJ2-5; 7 bases align to TRBD1. J was trimmed by 4 bases and V by 3 bases; bases with no gene match: 5. This CDR3 has 13 amino acids. Germline V gives CDR1 GTSNPN, CDR2 SVGIG (reference sequence). The CDR3 is CAWRIKGAETQYF. Here the CDR3 DNA reads TGTGCCTGGAGAATCAAGGGGGCAGAGACCCAGTACTTC.

The CDR3 here is CASSLAASGGAEETQYF. CDR3 bases: TGTGCCAGCAGCTTGGCGGCTAGCGGGGGGGCCGAAGAGACCCAGTACTTC. The rearrangement joins TRBV5-4 to TRBJ2-5; 12 bases are shared with TRBD2. With 0 bases clipped from V and 3 bases from J, the junction kept 6 bases outside the gene matches. CDR3 size: 17 residues. Germline values: CDR1 SGHNT, CDR2 YYREEE (reference sequence).

The rearrangement uses TRBV12-5 and TRBJ2-7, with 8 bases that match TRBD1. Germline V lookup: CDR1 LGHNT, CDR2 FRNRAP. The CDR3 covers 13 residues. With 6 bases clipped from V and 5 bases from J, the junction kept 6 bases outside the gene matches. The CDR3 spells CASGRVTGDEQYF. The CDR3 DNA sequence: TGTGCTAGTGGCCGCGTGACAGGGGACGAGCAGTACTTC.

This clone was recorded a few times. The V and J genes are TRBV6-5 and TRBJ2-2; unclear D gene. From germline, CDR1 is MNHEY and CDR2 SVGAGI. V lost 6 bases and J 6 bases, leaving 17 bases between the germline ends. The CDR3 is made up of 15 amino acids. The CDR3, as DNA: TGTGCCAGCAGCCAGACTCACCAGTTCCCCGGGGAGCTGTTTTTT. It specifies CASSQTHQFPGELFF.

The chain recombines TRBV4-1 with TRBJ2-1, with TRBD2 matching over 7 bases. The CDR3 contains 13 residues. The germline gives CDR1 MGHRA, CDR2 YSYEKL. V shed 5 bases and J 8 bases; nucleotides not matched to a gene: 6. The CDR3 sequence is CASSSRRGDEQFF. The CDR3 nucleotides read TGCGCCAGCAGCTCCCGTCGGGGGGATGAGCAGTTCTTC.

The chain couples TRBV18 to TRBJ1-1; tentative D call: TRBD1 (6 bases). Trimming removed 3 bases at V and 2 bases at J, with 10 bases between. Germline loops: CDR1 KGHSH, CDR2 LQKENI. The CDR3 contains 14 residues. The CDR3 here is CASSPKDSNTEAFF. DNA of the CDR3: TGTGCCAGCTCACCGAAGGACAGCAACACTGAAGCTTTCTTT.

The rearrangement joins TRBV28 to TRBJ1-5, with 7 positions matching TRBD1. CDR3 length: 13 residues. Trimming cost V 6 bases and J 4 bases; bases outside gene matches: 3. Per germline, CDR1 MDHEN and CDR2 SYDVKM. The CDR3 DNA follows: TGTGCCAGCAGCATGGACAGGAATCAGCCCCAGCATTTT. It codes for CASSMDRNQPQHF.